This T cell receptor (beta chain) was sequenced in a study of regulatory T cells in long-lasting Graves disease. Deletions cut 5 bases from V and 2 bases from J, with 19 bases between. CDR3 size: 15 residues. Looked up from germline, CDR1 is DFQATT and CDR2 is SNEGSKA (reference sequence). Arm-PCR with iRepertoire HTBI primers amplified the CDR3 regions for these TCR beta libraries. TCRdb itself ran the multiplex PCR reads through MiXCR, one entry per CDR3 protein. This table holds 450,000 to 700,000 distinct CDR3 sequences, around an eighth found once. This clonotype was seen many times. Time point here: newly diagnosed GD, antithyroid drugs for less than 3 months. From PBMCs, RNA was extracted and then used to make the TCR library. These same data were also listed under a study on T cells in Graves' hyperthyroidism and ophthalmopathy. From that report: A model of 13 V-J pairs discriminated ophthalmopathy from stable hyperthyroidism.

The material sequenced was peripheral blood mononuclear cells (PBMCs), taken at new diagnosis, from a patient treated with antithyroid drugs. The TCR sequence derives from a man in his thirties or forties with Graves disease. This chain joins TRBV20-1 and TRBJ2-7; possible D gene TRBD2, 6 bases. The CDR3 loop reads CSAHAMGEVTYEQYF. The CDR3 DNA is TGCAGTGCTCACGCGATGGGGGAGGTGACCTACGAGCAGTACTTC.